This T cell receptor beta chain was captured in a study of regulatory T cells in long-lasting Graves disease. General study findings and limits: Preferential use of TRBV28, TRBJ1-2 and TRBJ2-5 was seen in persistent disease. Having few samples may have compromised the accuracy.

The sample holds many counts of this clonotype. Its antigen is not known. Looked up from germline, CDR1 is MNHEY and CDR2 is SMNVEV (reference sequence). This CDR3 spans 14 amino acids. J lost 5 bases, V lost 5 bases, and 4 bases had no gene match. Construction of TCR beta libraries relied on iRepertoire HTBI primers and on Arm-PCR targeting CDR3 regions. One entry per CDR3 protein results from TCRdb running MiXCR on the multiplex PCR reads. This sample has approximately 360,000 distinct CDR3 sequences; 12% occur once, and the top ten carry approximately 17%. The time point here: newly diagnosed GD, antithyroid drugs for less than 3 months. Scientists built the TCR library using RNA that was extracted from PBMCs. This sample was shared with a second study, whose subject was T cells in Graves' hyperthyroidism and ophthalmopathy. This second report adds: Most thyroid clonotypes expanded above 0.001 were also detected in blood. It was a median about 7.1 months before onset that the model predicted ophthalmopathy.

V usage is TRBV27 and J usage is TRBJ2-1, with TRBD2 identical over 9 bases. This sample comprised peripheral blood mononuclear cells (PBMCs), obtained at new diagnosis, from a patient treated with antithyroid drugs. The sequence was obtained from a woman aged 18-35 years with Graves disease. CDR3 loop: CASSPGLANNEQFF. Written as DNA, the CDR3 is TGTGCCAGCAGTCCAGGACTAGCGAACAATGAGCAGTTCTTC.